This TCR beta chain was found in a study of shared clonotypes between healthy human individuals. Study-wide context: The donors, two women and a few men, were aged 18 to 49. Study-level points and caveats: For naive CD4 cells, 4% to 6% of clonotypes were shared across a handful of donors. In general, naive subsets displayed greater estimated richness than memory subsets did. Even with large depth, rarefaction showed that sorted-subset sequencing was incomplete.

Sequenced by immunoSEQ multiplex PCR; TCRdb stores in-frame clones only, minus some. The table lists approximately 2.4 million clones, almost 96% of them singletons. The CDR3 extends over 14 amino acids. Germline CDR1 is MNHNS and CDR2 is SASEGT. Deletions cut 2 bases from V and 3 bases from J, with 11 bases between. On this clone itself: Its antigen is unidentified.

The chain couples TRBV6-1 to TRBJ2-7; TRBD1 or TRBD2 may be the D gene (5 bases each). This sequence was found in a man in his late teens or twenties in good health. The material sequenced was naive CD4+ T cells sorted from blood. The subset: CD45RA+ positively selected. The chain's CDR3 is CASSERGRYYEQYF. Here the CDR3 DNA reads TGTGCCAGCAGTGAAAGGGGACGGTACTACGAGCAGTACTTC.